This TCR beta chain was sequenced for a study of PD-1 blockade in classical Hodgkin lymphoma. All trial patients relapsed after autologous stem cell transplantation. The study purified CD4+ T cells from thawed PBMCs using magnetic negative selection. Method: immunoSEQ multiplex PCR; TCRdb's copy keeps in-frame clones and lacks some. The sample carries about 24,000 clones, 65% to 85% recorded once. V was clipped by 7 bases and J by 5 bases, with 17 bases between them. The CDR3 has 13 amino acids. CDR1 is SQVTM, CDR2 ANQGSEA, per germline. The TCR comes from a human donor with classical Hodgkin lymphoma. The material sequenced was CD4+ T cells from blood, taken at baseline. This chain connects TRBV29-1 to TRBJ2-5; D uncertain. DNA of the CDR3: TGCAGCGCCGCGCCCGGTAATGTGGAGACCCAGTACTTC. Translating gives CSAAPGNVETQYF.